These T cell receptor beta chains were read from a single sample in a study of Ad26.COV2.S vaccination and SARS-CoV-2 variants. Assay used: immunoSEQ multiplex PCR; TCRdb lists only in-frame clones, some missing. The table includes 300,000 to 350,000 clones, 75% to 90% detected once. Sample: peripheral blood, taken in a trial of Ad26.COV2.S vaccine versus placebo. The receptors were sampled from a person aged 18 to 65 who received the Ad26.COV2.S COVID-19 vaccine or a placebo. CDR3s include the opening cysteine and the closing phenylalanine or tryptophan. The D gene is left open where the match is weak. A row's size may be missing; if present it is once, few, many or a size class.

>.|TRBV7-9|TRBJ1-5|.
CASSSLYSNQPQHF
TGTGCCAGCAGCTCCCTATATAGCAATCAGCCCCAGCATTTT
>.|TRBV6-4|TRBJ1-1|.
CASSDSTGTNTEAFF
TGTGCCAGCAGTGACTCGACAGGCACCAACACTGAAGCTTTCTTT
>.|TRBV12-3/TRBV12-4|TRBJ1-5|.
CASSISSNQPQHF
TGTGCCAGCAGTATCTCTAGCAATCAGCCCCAGCATTTT
>.|TRBV5-4|TRBJ1-1|.
CASRLGGGGNTEAFF
TGTGCCAGCAGACTGGGCGGGGGAGGGAACACTGAAGCTTTCTTT
>.|TRBV10-3|TRBJ1-6|.
CAISESKGGWYSPLHF
TGTGCCATCAGTGAGTCTAAAGGGGGATGGTATTCACCCCTCCACTTT
>.|TRBV14|TRBJ2-2|.
CASSQGWTNTGELFF
TGTGCCAGCAGCCAAGGATGGACGAACACCGGGGAGCTGTTTTTT
>.|TRBV24-1|TRBJ2-5|once
CATSDKNRQETQYF
TGTGCCACCAGTGATAAAAACAGACAAGAGACCCAGTACTTC
>TRBD1|TRBV27|TRBJ1-1|.
CASQGVSHTEAFF
TGTGCCAGTCAGGGGGTTTCCCACACTGAAGCTTTCTTT
>.|TRBV30|TRBJ1-1|.
CACKGREDTEAFF
TGTGCCTGTAAGGGACGGGAGGACACTGAAGCTTTCTTT
>.|TRBV19|TRBJ2-3|.
CASSIIAPFTDTQYF
TGTGCCAGTAGTATTATAGCGCCCTTCACAGATACGCAGTATTTT
>.|TRBV12-3/TRBV12-4|TRBJ1-1|.
CASSLSGVTEAFF
TGTGCCAGCAGTTTATCCGGAGTAACTGAAGCTTTCTTT
>TRBD1|TRBV7-2|TRBJ1-2|.
CASSLRQGAPRAGYTF
TGTGCCAGCAGCCTCAGACAGGGGGCTCCGAGGGCCGGCTACACCTTC
>TRBD1|TRBV4-1|TRBJ1-2|few
CASSPKLRTGDHYGYTF
TGCGCCAGCAGCCCTAAGCTACGTACAGGGGATCACTATGGCTACACCTTC
>TRBD2|TRBV14|TRBJ2-5|.
CASSQATRGTSGRVTSKETQYF
TGTGCCAGCAGCCAAGCGACCAGGGGGACTAGCGGGAGGGTAACTTCTAAAGAGACCCAGTACTTC
>.|TRBV9|TRBJ2-7|.
CASSVAEGWGEQYF
TGTGCCAGCAGCGTAGCTGAAGGGTGGGGGGAGCAGTACTTC
>.|TRBV19|TRBJ2-1|.
CASRRPGRFLEQFF
TGTGCCAGTAGACGCCCGGGGAGGTTTTTGGAGCAGTTCTTC
>.|TRBV19|TRBJ2-1|.
CASSPRDLDLDEQFF
TGTGCCAGTAGTCCTAGGGACTTGGACCTAGATGAGCAGTTCTTC
>TRBD1|TRBV19|TRBJ2-1|.
CASTPGQGVLWEQFF
TGTGCCAGTACGCCCGGACAGGGTGTCCTATGGGAGCAGTTCTTC
>TRBD1|TRBV18|TRBJ1-1|.
CASSLRQGVSEAFF
TGTGCCAGCTCACTGCGACAGGGCGTCTCTGAAGCTTTCTTT
>TRBD1|TRBV7-2|TRBJ1-2|.
CASSYDRGNYGYTF
TGTGCCAGCAGCTACGACAGGGGGAACTATGGCTACACCTTC
>TRBD1|TRBV19|TRBJ1-1|.
CASSPFDRGAEAFF
TGTGCCAGTAGTCCCTTCGACAGGGGTGCTGAAGCTTTCTTT
>TRBD2|TRBV30|TRBJ2-3|.
CAWGTSGRVDTQYF
TGTGCCTGGGGGACTAGCGGGAGGGTAGATACGCAGTATTTT
>TRBD2|TRBV7-9|TRBJ2-1|once
CASSPGTSGRSSYNEQFF
TGTGCCAGCAGCCCAGGGACTAGCGGGAGGAGCTCCTACAATGAGCAGTTCTTC
>TRBD2|TRBV6-5|TRBJ2-2|.
CASSQREHGELFF
TGTGCCAGCAGTCAGCGGGAGCACGGGGAGCTGTTTTTT
>.|TRBV9|TRBJ2-2|.
CASSVGDNTGELFF
TGTGCCAGCAGCGTAGGGGACAACACCGGGGAGCTGTTTTTT
>.|TRBV7-2|TRBJ1-2|.
CASTHPIIMPYGYTF
TGTGCCAGCACCCACCCCATAATTATGCCCTATGGCTACACCTTC
>.|TRBV28|TRBJ1-1|.
CASSPPGDLNTEAFF
TGTGCCAGCAGTCCCCCGGGGGACCTAAACACTGAGGCTTTCTTT
>TRBD1|TRBV24-1|TRBJ2-1|.
CATQGAGNEQFF
TGTGCCACACAGGGGGCTGGAAATGAGCAGTTCTTC
>TRBD1|TRBV7-9|TRBJ2-7|.
CASEGDRSYEQYF
TGTGCCAGCGAAGGGGACAGATCCTACGAGCAGTACTTC
>.|TRBV19|TRBJ1-2|.
CASSNWPGYTF
TGTGCCAGTAGTAATTGGCCTGGCTACACCTTC
>.|TRBV11-2|TRBJ2-6|.
CASSLGQEISGANVLTF
TGTGCCAGCAGCTTAGGACAGGAAATCTCTGGGGCCAACGTCCTGACTTTC
>.|TRBV19|TRBJ1-2|.
CASRLLGSTYGYTF
TGTGCCAGTAGGCTTTTAGGGTCTACCTATGGCTACACCTTC
>TRBD2|TRBV19|TRBJ2-3|.
CASETSGGIYTDTQYF
TGTGCCAGTGAGACTAGCGGGGGCATCTACACAGATACGCAGTATTTT
>.|TRBV5-6|TRBJ2-3|.
CASSPGDTQYF
TGTGCCAGCAGCCCAGGAGATACGCAGTATTTT
>.|TRBV29-1|TRBJ2-7|.
CSVEPDGSYEQYF
TGCAGCGTTGAACCGGACGGTTCCTACGAGCAGTACTTC
>.|TRBV3-1/TRBV3-2|TRBJ2-7|.
CASSHRPAMYEQYF
TGTGCCAGCAGCCACCGACCCGCAATGTACGAGCAGTACTTC
>.|TRBV9|TRBJ2-2|.
CASSPHNTGELFF
TGTGCCAGCAGCCCCCACAACACCGGGGAGCTGTTTTTT
>.|TRBV5-6|TRBJ1-2|.
CASSIIAGGYTF
TGTGCCAGCAGCATCATTGCAGGAGGCTACACCTTC
>.|TRBV24-1|TRBJ2-2|.
CATSQNTGELFF
TGTGCCACCAGCCAAAACACCGGGGAGCTGTTTTTT
>TRBD1|TRBV12-3/TRBV12-4|TRBJ1-2|.
CAEGTGNGYTF
TGTGCCGAAGGGACAGGGAATGGCTACACCTTC
>.|TRBV7-2|TRBJ2-1|.
CASSSDSYNEQFF
TGTGCCAGCAGCTCCGACTCCTACAATGAGCAGTTCTTC
>.|TRBV7-6|TRBJ1-1|.
CASSQDGNTEAFF
TGTGCCAGCAGCCAAGACGGTAACACTGAAGCTTTCTTT
>TRBD1|TRBV27|TRBJ1-2|.
CASSSRTGTPYGYTF
TGTGCCAGCAGTTCGCGGACAGGGACGCCCTATGGCTACACCTTC
>TRBD2|TRBV7-8|TRBJ2-3|once
CASGLAGDTDTQYF
TGTGCCAGCGGGTTAGCGGGGGATACAGATACGCAGTATTTT
>TRBD2|TRBV5-4|TRBJ2-3|.
CASSSISGGQGDTQYF
TGTGCCAGCAGCTCAATTAGCGGGGGCCAGGGGGATACGCAGTATTTT
>TRBD1|TRBV18|TRBJ2-7|.
CASSPPGWDRDPYEQYF
TGTGCCAGCTCACCACCCGGGTGGGACAGGGATCCCTACGAGCAGTACTTC
>.|TRBV7-9|TRBJ2-1|.
CASSLAGTPYNEQFF
TGTGCCAGCAGCTTAGCAGGGACACCCTACAATGAGCAGTTCTTC